Listed below are T cell receptor beta chains from one sample, sequenced in a study of blood T cell repertoires in COVID-19. TCRdb's copy holds only in-frame clones and misses some; the assay was immunoSEQ multiplex PCR. The data show roughly 260,000 clones, with more than 85% seen just once and just over 2.5% held by the top ten. Sequencing was performed on peripheral blood. The receptors come from a person aged 18-30 years with COVID-19, enrolled during active disease. Each CDR3 is given with its conserved first and last residue.

V: TRBV19
CDR3: CASYNPWLGNTIYF

V: TRBV3-1/TRBV3-2
CDR3: CASSQGLAGGPGTDTQYF

V: TRBV28
CDR3: CASSLTGAESYEQYF

V: TRBV5-1
CDR3: CASSRAGDEAEAFF

V: TRBV6-6
CDR3: CASKGADRAYEQYF

V: TRBV2
CDR3: CASIPGQGDTIYF

V: TRBV29-1
CDR3: CSVERDRGLPNYGYTF

V: TRBV4-1
CDR3: CASSQGPSNQPQHF

V: TRBV7-8
CDR3: CASSLGEGWNTGELFF

V: TRBV2
CDR3: CASSPGHINYGYTF

V: TRBV24-1
CDR3: CATSEKGGSEKLFF

V: TRBV5-1
CDR3: CASSLSTGAGSEQYF

V: TRBV7-8
CDR3: CATYSGNTEAFF

V: TRBV7-3
CDR3: CASSRLAGGPGTGELFF

V: TRBV15
CDR3: CATSRAASSEQFF